This entry concerns a single TCR beta chain. Its antigen is undetermined. CD45RO-negative cells were positively selected for CCR7, leaving out terminally differentiated effector memory CD45RA+ cells. The data stem from a study of shared clonotypes between healthy human individuals. The study's findings and limits: Estimated richness values were generally larger in naive subsets than in memory subsets. Among donors, clonotype sharing was expected to be affected by sequencing depth.

The method was immunoSEQ multiplex PCR; TCRdb's version includes in-frame clones alone and lacks a portion of them. In the table there are over 750,000 clones, about 96% of which are singletons. Germline V CDR1 and CDR2: SGDLS, YYNGEE. This CDR3 contains 15 residues. V lost 6 bases and J 2 bases, leaving 15 bases between the germline ends. This TCR came from a man aged 30 to 45 in good health. The chain employs TRBV9 and TRBJ2-1; D possibly corresponds to TRBD2 (5 bases). Sequencing used naive CD8+ T cells sorted from blood. CDR3 amino acids: CASTPTGYPYNEQFF. The DNA for the CDR3 is TGTGCCAGCACTCCCACGGGGTATCCCTACAATGAGCAGTTCTTC. The variable domain in full, with the rest retrieved from reference TRBV9 and TRBJ2-1, is DSGVTQTPKHLITATGQRVTLRCSPRSGDLSVYWYQQSLDQGLQFLIQYYNGEERAKGNILERFSAQQFPDLHSELNLSSLELGDSALYFCASTPTGYPYNEQFFGPGTRLTVL.